The 28 T cell receptor beta chains below come from one sample, sequenced in a study of PD-L1 blockade in urothelial cancer. Measured with immunoSEQ multiplex PCR; TCRdb has only the in-frame clones, and not every one. The sample lists tens of thousands of clones, approximately 87% occurring once. As for time point: pretreatment peripheral blood. This specimen was PBMCs, taken around atezolizumab (anti-PD-L1) treatment. Receptor source: a man between 60 and 70 years old with urothelial cancer.

CDR3 DNA sequence: TGTGCCAGCGGTGAGAATGAGCAGTTCTTC. It specifies CASGENEQFF. The chain links TRBV5-4 to TRBJ2-1, with no clear D. Germline CDR1 and CDR2: SGHNT and YYREEE (reference sequence). V lost 7 bases, J lost 7 bases, and 6 bases lay in between. The CDR3 runs 10 residues.

This rearrangement joins TRBV10-1 to TRBJ2-7; D remains ambiguous. The CDR3 runs 16 residues. The germline V gene has CDR1 WNHNN and CDR2 SYGVQD (reference sequence). The V and J ends lost 5 bases and 5 bases respectively, with 22 bases between them. The CDR3: CASSRSLDPAVHEQYF. Written as DNA, the CDR3 is TGCGCCAGCAGTCGTTCCCTAGACCCAGCCGTTCACGAGCAGTACTTC.

The chain employs TRBV18 and TRBJ1-1, with 9 bases aligning to TRBD1. V lost 6 bases to trimming and J lost 8 bases; unmatched junction nucleotides: 7. The CDR3 has 13 residues. Germline V gene data show CDR1 as KGHSH and CDR2 as LQKENI. The chain's CDR3 is CASSGVGQGEAFF. CDR3 sequence (DNA): TGTGCCAGCTCCGGGGTCGGACAGGGGGAAGCTTTCTTT.

The chain employs TRBV30 and TRBJ2-1; 8 nucleotides agree with TRBD2. The CDR3 has 16 residues. CDR1 and CDR2 from the germline V gene are GTSNPN and SVGIG (reference sequence). The V gene end was trimmed by 7 bases and the J gene end by 3 bases; junction bases not matched to a gene: 14. CDR3 sequence: CASSSANSGNYNEQFF. The CDR3 DNA reads TGTGCCTCTTCATCCGCCAATAGCGGGAACTACAATGAGCAGTTCTTC.

The chain is built from TRBV5-1 and TRBJ1-1; D unresolved. There are 13 residues in the CDR3. Trimming left V 8 bases short and J 3 bases short, with 14 bases between. Germline lookup yields CDR1 SGHRS and CDR2 YFSETQ. CDR3 in DNA: TGCGCCAGTAGCACAACAACAGACACTGAAGCTTTCTTT. Translated: CASSTTTDTEAFF.

The chain joins TRBV10-3 to TRBJ1-5, with 8 nucleotides matching TRBD1. V lost 0 bases to trimming and J lost 1 base; unmatched junction nucleotides: 5. The CDR3 extends over 17 amino acids. Looked up from germline, CDR1 is ENHRY and CDR2 is SYGVKD. The CDR3 DNA follows: TGTGCCATCAGTGAGTCCACGCAGGGGGCGAGCAATCAGCCCCAGCATTTT. Amino acid sequence: CAISESTQGASNQPQHF.

This chain uses TRBV5-4 with TRBJ2-5; possibly TRBD1 for D (6 bases). In germline, CDR1 is SGHNT, CDR2 YYREEE (reference sequence). The CDR3 is 14 amino acids. V gave up 3 bases and J gave up 1 base, with 10 bases separating them. In nucleotides, the CDR3 is TGTGCCAGCAGCTCCGGACAGATCCAAGAGACCCAGTACTTC. It yields the protein CASSSGQIQETQYF.

The chain has TRBV10-3 and TRBJ2-1; 13 bases are shared with TRBD2. The CDR3 is made up of 15 amino acids. The V gene's germline CDR1 is ENHRY and CDR2 SYGVKD. The junction had 4 bases not matched to a gene; V was cut back by 6 bases and J by 5 bases. Here the CDR3 reads CAIRLGLAGDNEQFF. CDR3 nucleotide sequence: TGTGCCATCAGACTCGGACTAGCGGGAGACAATGAGCAGTTCTTC.

The V call is TRBV2, the J call TRBJ2-5, with D hard to call. V was shortened by 5 bases and J by 3 bases, with 10 bases between the two germline ends. The germline CDR1 and CDR2 sequences are SNHLY and FYNNEI. The CDR3 spans 13 residues. The CDR3 here is CASSSYREETQYF. DNA for the CDR3: TGTGCCAGCAGTTCGTACCGGGAAGAGACCCAGTACTTC.

V and J are TRBV28 and TRBJ1-3, with unresolved D. Germline values: CDR1 MDHEN, CDR2 SYDVKM. The CDR3 totals 13 residues. Trimming removed 5 bases at V and 4 bases at J, with 9 bases between. The CDR3 DNA reads TGTGCCAGCAGTCCGAGATTCGGAAACACCATATATTTT. It is translated as CASSPRFGNTIYF.

The chain links TRBV5-4 to TRBJ1-1; possibly TRBD1 for D (6 bases). The germline V gene has CDR1 SGHNT and CDR2 YYREEE (reference sequence). V was pared by 4 bases and J by 5 bases, with 18 bases between. The CDR3 length is 15 residues. The CDR3: CASSPGGGEQTEAFF. CDR3 coding DNA: TGTGCCAGCAGCCCCGGGGGGGGCGAACAGACTGAAGCTTTCTTT.

The chain has TRBV10-1 and TRBJ2-7; D ambiguous. With 0 bases removed from V and 3 bases from J, the gap between germline ends came to 6 bases. CDR3 length equals 13 residues. The germline CDR1 and CDR2 sequences are WNHNN and SYGVQD (reference sequence). The CDR3 spells CASSESRHYEQYF. The CDR3 DNA sequence: TGCGCCAGCAGTGAGTCGAGGCACTACGAGCAGTACTTC.

The CDR3 DNA reads as TGTGCCAGCAGCAAAAGGCGACGACAAACCTCCTACGAGCAGTACTTC. This gives the protein CASSKRRRQTSYEQYF. The rearrangement links TRBV21-1 to TRBJ2-5; TRBD1, the D gene given by the table, was not confirmed from the DNA. Judging by the DNA end, TRBJ2-7 fits better; the J call may be wrong. TRBV21-1 is a recognized pseudogene. The CDR3 is 16 residues long.

The chain uses TRBV5-4 and TRBJ2-7; D might be TRBD2 (5 bases). Germline V gene sequence: CDR1 SGHNT, CDR2 YYREEE (reference sequence). The length of the CDR3 is 13 residues. V lost 3 bases to trimming and J lost 6 bases, with 13 bases between them. The chain's CDR3 is CASSSEQRSEQYF. CDR3 nucleotides: TGTGCCAGCAGCTCGGAACAGCGGAGCGAGCAGTACTTC. The full variable domain, rest sourced from reference TRBV5-4 and TRBJ2-7, is ETGVTQSPTHLIKTRGQQVTLRCSSQSGHNTVSWYQQALGQGPQFIFQYYREEENGRGNFPPRFSGLQFPNYSSELNVNALELDDSALYLCASSSEQRSEQYFGPGTRLTVT.

This rearrangement joins TRBV15 to TRBJ2-2; 9 bases agree with TRBD2. The CDR3 loop spans 18 amino acids. Germline lookup yields CDR1 LNHNV and CDR2 YYDKDF (reference sequence). J lost 4 bases, V lost 1 base, and 10 bases had no gene match. For the CDR3, the DNA is TGTGCCACCAGCAGAGTAGATAGCGGGAGAAGGGGCACCGGGGAGCTGTTTTTT. Translation: CATSRVDSGRRGTGELFF.

This clone has just one count. This rearrangement joins TRBV28 to TRBJ2-1; tentatively, D is TRBD1 (6 bases). The CDR3 is made up of 15 amino acids. V was clipped by 5 bases and J by 3 bases, with 14 bases between them. The germline V gene encodes CDR1 MDHEN and CDR2 SYDVKM. The CDR3 loop is CASSAGALVYNEQFF. The CDR3 DNA sequence: TGTGCCAGCAGTGCAGGGGCTCTCGTCTACAATGAGCAGTTCTTC.

This clone was observed a handful of times. The chain carries TRBV9 and TRBJ2-7, with D perhaps TRBD2 (7 bases). The CDR3 is 13 residues long. Germline values: CDR1 SGDLS, CDR2 YYNGEE. The germline V and J ends were trimmed by 2 bases and 7 bases, with 13 bases remaining between them. This chain's CDR3 is CASSVGGLEEQYF. In DNA, the CDR3 is TGTGCCAGCAGCGTGGGGGGGCTGGAAGAGCAGTACTTC.

The count of this clone is one. The same CDR3 is also encoded by other DNA sequences in this sample. This chain joins TRBV19 and TRBJ2-3, with TRBD2 matching over 10 bases. The J segment lost 3 bases and the V segment lost 5 bases, leaving 2 bases of the junction unmatched. Germline V gives CDR1 LNHDA, CDR2 SQIVND (reference sequence). The CDR3 has 14 amino acids. The CDR3 bases are TGTGCCAGTAGTCCGGGACTAGCGACAGATACGCAGTATTTT. Translated: CASSPGLATDTQYF.

This chain uses TRBV7-9 with TRBJ1-1; TRBD1 might be the D (6 bases). The CDR3 extends over 13 amino acids. Per the germline V gene, CDR1 is SEHNR and CDR2 is FQNEAQ (reference sequence). V lost 6 bases and J 4 bases, leaving 12 bases between the germline ends. This chain's CDR3 is CASSYQGPTEAFF. The DNA of the CDR3 is TGTGCCAGCAGTTACCAGGGGCCCACTGAAGCTTTCTTT. The full variable domain, with the rest looked up from reference TRBV7-9 and TRBJ1-1, is DTGVSQNPRHKITKRGQNVTFRCDPISEHNRLYWYRQTLGQGPEFLTYFQNEAQLEKSRLLSDRFSAERPKGSFSTLEIQRTEQGDSAMYLCASSYQGPTEAFFGQGTRLTVV.

The chain links TRBV5-5 to TRBJ2-7, with 10 bases identical to TRBD2. Germline lookup yields CDR1 SGHKS and CDR2 YYEKEE (reference sequence). The CDR3 length is 15 residues. The J segment lost 4 bases and the V segment lost 4 bases, leaving 8 bases of the junction unmatched. The CDR3 DNA follows: TGTGCCAGCAGCCCTAGCGGGAGATTAGGTTACGAGCAGTACTTC. This codes for CASSPSGRLGYEQYF.

The gene calls are TRBV2 and TRBJ2-3; 11 bases are shared with TRBD1. V shed 9 bases and J 4 bases; nucleotides not matched to a gene: 6. The CDR3 is 14 residues long. Germline V gives CDR1 SNHLY, CDR2 FYNNEI. CDR3 sequence reads: CAREPGQGADTQYF. The CDR3 DNA reads as TGTGCCAGGGAACCGGGACAGGGGGCAGATACGCAGTATTTT. The complete variable domain, with remaining parts taken from reference TRBV2 and TRBJ2-3, reads EPEVTQTPSHQVTQMGQEVILRCVPISNHLYFYWYRQILGQKVEFLVSFYNNEISEKSEIFDDQFSVERPDGSNFTLKIRSTKLEDSAMYFCAREPGQGADTQYFGPGTRLTVL.

The V gene is TRBV4-3, the J gene TRBJ2-6, with D perhaps TRBD1 (5 bases). The V end lost 1 base, the J end lost 0 bases, and 10 bases lay between the germline ends. Looked up from germline, CDR1 is LGHNA and CDR2 is YSLEER. The CDR3 covers 17 residues. The CDR3 here is CASSQGFQGSGANVLTF. The DNA for the CDR3 is TGCGCCAGCAGCCAAGGTTTTCAGGGCTCTGGGGCCAACGTCCTGACTTTC.

This chain joins TRBV20-1 and TRBJ2-7; 9 bases fit TRBD1. This CDR3 spans 11 amino acids. Germline assignment: CDR1 DFQATT and CDR2 SNEGSKA (reference sequence). The CDR3 region is CSLQGAYEQYF. The CDR3 DNA is TGCAGCCTACAGGGGGCTTACGAGCAGTACTTC.

The J gene is TRBJ1-2, the V gene TRBV30; 8 bases are a match to TRBD1. Germline V gene data show CDR1 as GTSNPN and CDR2 as SVGIG (reference sequence). Germline trimming cut 4 bases from V and 4 bases from J; bases unmatched to any gene: 2. The CDR3 length is 12 residues. The CDR3: CAWTGQGYGYTF. The CDR3 coding sequence is TGTGCCTGGACCGGACAGGGCTATGGCTACACCTTC. Combining the CDR3 with reference TRBV30 and TRBJ1-2 gives the whole variable domain SQTIHQWPATLVQPVGSPLSLECTVEGTSNPNLYWYRQAAGRGLQLLFYSVGIGQISSEVPQNLSASRPQDRQFILSSKKLLLSDSGFYLCAWTGQGYGYTFGSGTRLTVV.

CDR3 protein: CASTRDRVNEQYF. CDR3 bases: TGTGCCAGCACCCGGGACAGGGTGAACGAGCAGTACTTC. V and J are TRBV7-9 and TRBJ2-7; 9 positions agree with TRBD1. The trim removed 7 bases at V and 5 bases at J, leaving 6 bases unmatched. CDR3 length equals 13 residues. CDR1 SEHNR and CDR2 FQNEAQ come from the germline V gene (reference sequence).

This clone has more than one count but fewer than ten. The chain recombines TRBV5-4 with TRBJ1-2; TRBD1 matches 7 bases. Germline CDR1 is SGHNT and CDR2 is YYREEE (reference sequence). The CDR3 runs to 14 residues. Trimming at V came to 2 bases and at J to 1 base, leaving 2 bases not matched to a gene. The CDR3 coding sequence is TGTGCCAGCAGCTTACAGGGGATTAACTATGGCTACACCTTC. Amino acids: CASSLQGINYGYTF.

This clone was seen a single time. DNA for the CDR3: TGCAGCGTTGAAGGGACTCGGCAGTCCTACGAGCAGTACTTC. Its translation: CSVEGTRQSYEQYF. V usage is TRBV29-1 and J usage is TRBJ2-7, with D possibly matching TRBD2 (5 bases). V dropped 1 base and J dropped 1 base, with 11 bases sitting between them. The CDR3 is 14 residues long. CDR1 is SQVTM, CDR2 ANQGSEA, per germline.

This rearrangement joins TRBV6-5 to TRBJ1-1; TRBD1 is a possible D gene (5 bases). CDR1 is MNHEY and CDR2 is SVGAGI in the germline V gene. V gave up 0 bases and J gave up 0 bases, with 8 bases separating them. This CDR3 contains 15 residues. The CDR3 nucleotides read TGTGCCAGCAGTTACTCGGGGGGGATGAACACTGAAGCTTTCTTT. The encoded protein is CASSYSGGMNTEAFF.